The following is a T cell receptor beta chain sequence with its context. The CDR3 is made up of 14 amino acids. Trimming cost V 1 base and J 1 base, with 7 bases left between them. The germline V gene encodes CDR1 MNHNY and CDR2 SVGAGI (reference sequence). This entry is derived from a study of T cells after somatic rescue of genetic block. TCRdb keeps only in-frame clones here, not all; method: immunoSEQ multiplex PCR. The table shows approximately 70,000 clones, with around 90% occurring only once. This receptor was identified in a man between 25 and 39 years old. The specimen was peripheral blood mononuclear cells (PBMCs). The chain combines TRBV6-6 with TRBJ1-1, with D hard to call. The CDR3 DNA is TGTGCCAGCAGTTACTTGGAGACGAACACTGAAGCTTTCTTT. Protein sequence: CASSYLETNTEAFF.